Given below is one TCR beta chain in context. Its antigen is not known. The source of the sample is a study of shared clonotypes between healthy human individuals. General observations from the study: The sole specimen, blood, was sampled, and tissue repertoires likely differ. Clonotypes not shared had lower generation probabilities than those common to all four donors.

The donors, all of them Caucasian adults, lived in Nashville, Tennessee. CD4+ cell separation produced CD45RA+ naive and CD45RA-negative memory subsets. Repertoires were generated with immunoSEQ multiplex PCR, while TCRdb's copy carries only in-frame clones and drops some. The repertoire holds roughly 1,500,000 clones, with under 99% as singletons. The CDR3 loop spans 14 amino acids. CDR1 and CDR2 (germline): MNHEY, SVGAGI. The V gene lost 8 bases and the J gene lost 5 bases, with 15 bases spanning the gap. The sequenced material came from naive CD4+ T cells sorted from blood. Indicated subset: CD45RA+ positively selected. The clonotype comes from a man aged 25-40 years in good health. The chain has TRBV6-5 and TRBJ2-2, with no clear D. CDR3 amino acids: CASSRSVRTGELFF. The CDR3 nucleotides are TGTGCCAGCTCCAGATCGGTTCGAACCGGGGAGCTGTTTTTT.